Listed below are T cell receptor beta chains from one sample, sequenced in a study of regulatory dendritic cells for organ transplantation. Assay: immunoSEQ multiplex PCR; the TCRdb copy retains only in-frame clones and omits some. Seen here are over 20,000 clones, about 70% observed once, and the top ten hold approximately 0.97%. Sequencing was done on a sample of memory CD4+ T cells from blood. Receptors originate from a human donor in good health. The CDR3 runs from the conserved cysteine through the conserved F or W. The order of the fields is D gene, V gene, CDR3 protein. D genes are given only for firm matches.

TRBD1,TRBV18,CASSPIRGREAGELFF
TRBD1,TRBV2,CASRKTGGSNYGYTF
NA,TRBV7-2,CASSFRQNTEAFF
TRBD1,TRBV6-6,CASSRRDSEAFF
NA,TRBV19,CASSNLRGTGELFF
TRBD2,TRBV6-1,CASRLAPLWSETQYF
NA,TRBV10-3,CAISAAGNTEAFF
TRBD1,TRBV4-1,CASSQGQGRTGELFF
NA,TRBV7-8,CASSLQETQYF
NA,TRBV13,CASRPSVTPYTEAFF
NA,TRBV7-2,CASSATGPQETQYF
NA,TRBV19,CASSSGQWSYNEQFF
TRBD2,TRBV27,CASSRPSGGFYTQYF
NA,TRBV5-1,CASSQTATAGRGNTIYF
NA,TRBV29-1,CSVGQGGYNEQFF
NA,TRBV18,CASSPSYNSGYEQYF
TRBD1,TRBV20-1,CSGDREGGYTF
TRBD1,TRBV23-1,CASSQGGGQGNLNTEAFF
TRBD1,TRBV11-1,CASSPRPGTGGGTGELFF
TRBD2,TRBV18,CASSPPGALIGGESYNEQFF
NA,TRBV11-2,CASSHKEDYEQYF
TRBD2,TRBV27,CASSSGTSVNEQFF
TRBD1,TRBV5-4,CAGSGETGGWGGYTF
NA,TRBV7-2,CASSFYSAGRDEQYF
TRBD2,TRBV7-2,CASSSASGDAETQYF
NA,TRBV7-2,CASSLGQWNQPQHF
TRBD1,TRBV6-6,CASSSRGHDEQFF
NA,TRBV28,CASSVPRDGYTF
NA,TRBV5-6,CASRRGGLSYNEQFF
TRBD2,TRBV11-2,CASSLGGGGVYEQYF
NA,TRBV19,CAASSPLGSGDYGYTF
TRBD1,TRBV5-4,CASSTGTERNTEAFF
TRBD2,TRBV5-6,CASSFLAGGLREQYF
NA,TRBV2,CASSEIRLPDYGYTF
NA,TRBV18,CASSGGTSTDTQYF
TRBD2,TRBV19,CASSLRTSGGLNIQYF
TRBD2,TRBV6-4,CASSPGGASTGELFF
TRBD1,TRBV5-1,CASRPTTGDSNQPQHF
TRBD2,TRBV6-5,CASKDSGGATDTQYF
TRBD2,TRBV6-6,CASSYSLAGATDTQYF
NA,TRBV7-2,CASTSVGGAGELFF
TRBD2,TRBV7-2,CASSLGRGGNTGELFF
NA,TRBV19,CASSGGVGQPQHF
NA,TRBV2,CASSEGRGLGDTQYF
NA,TRBV6-5,CASSQLDTQYF
TRBD1,TRBV7-2,CASSLAGTGVNEKLFF
NA,TRBV2,CASKVGHDLSSGNTIYF